This entry lists 19 T cell receptor beta chains sequenced from one sample in a study of post-analysis software for immune sequencing data. The study, taken as a whole, reports: Several TRBV segments were more frequent in patients than controls; TRBV5-6, TRBV5-1 and TRBV20-1 belonged to this group.

Researchers reported that TCR beta cDNA libraries carried unique molecular identifiers. Via MiXCR, TCRdb re-called the PCR reads, giving one row per CDR3 protein. Among approximately 770,000 distinct CDR3 sequences listed, roughly 46% were seen once. These receptors' antigens are unknown. Sequenced sample: blood. The receptors were gathered from a girl aged 5-17 years with multiple sclerosis.

The V gene is TRBV7-9, the J gene TRBJ2-7; 8 nucleotides agree with TRBD2. The germline V gene has CDR1 SEHNR and CDR2 FQNEAQ (reference sequence). With 5 bases clipped from V and 0 bases from J, the junction kept 6 bases outside the gene matches. The CDR3 totals 15 residues. This CDR3 reads CASSPLAGISYEQYF. Written as DNA, the CDR3 is TGTGCCAGCAGCCCCTTAGCGGGAATCTCCTACGAGCAGTACTTC.

Comments on this clonotype: A junction end diverges from the germline sequence, so it may reflect a read error. The chain employs TRBV5-1 and TRBJ2-3; D uncertain. Germline V lookup: CDR1 SGHRS, CDR2 YFSETQ. The CDR3 is made up of 14 amino acids. Here the CDR3 reads CASGLRIGTDTQYF. The CDR3 DNA sequence: TGCGCCAGCGGCTTAAGGATTGGTACAGATACGCAGTATTTT.

The chain joins TRBV24-1 to TRBJ2-3, with D tentatively TRBD1 (5 bases). V lost 3 bases and J 4 bases, leaving 13 bases between the germline ends. There are 15 residues in the CDR3. Germline V gene data show CDR1 as KGHDR and CDR2 as SFDVKD. The CDR3 sequence is CATSDRRVSADTQYF. DNA for the CDR3: TGTGCCACCAGTGATCGCAGGGTATCGGCAGATACGCAGTATTTT.

This rearrangement joins TRBV12-3 or TRBV12-4 to TRBJ2-1; D is undetermined. Trimming pared 6 bases from V and 4 bases from J, leaving 10 bases between. The CDR3 is 13 amino acids. CDR3 sequence reads: CASRQDPYNEQFF. CDR3 coding DNA: TGTGCCAGCAGGCAGGATCCTTACAATGAGCAGTTCTTC.

In this sample, this clonotype turned up a few times. V gene TRBV20-1 combines with J gene TRBJ2-5; D is uncertain. TRBJ2-7 explains the end of the DNA better; the J call may be wrong. Germline CDR1 is DFQATT and CDR2 is SNEGSKA (reference sequence). CDR3 length equals 12 residues. The CDR3 coding sequence is TGCAGTGCTAGCGTCCGCTTCAACGAGCAGTACTTC. This gives the protein CSASVRFNEQYF.

The rearrangement uses TRBV18 and TRBJ2-1; TRBD1 matches 7 bases. The CDR3 contains 15 residues. In germline, CDR1 is KGHSH, CDR2 LQKENI. The junction had 9 bases not matched to a gene; V was cut back by 6 bases and J by 4 bases. CDR3 DNA: TGTGCCAGCTCGCCCACCGGGGACAGATACAATGAGCAGTTCTTC. As protein: CASSPTGDRYNEQFF.

The rearrangement joins TRBV6-5 to TRBJ1-5; D is uncertain. In germline, CDR1 is MNHEY, CDR2 SVGAGI. V shed 5 bases and J shed 0 bases, with 8 bases lying between them. The CDR3 totals 14 residues. The CDR3 sequence: CASSLAYSNQPQHF. The CDR3 bases are TGTGCCAGCAGTCTAGCTTATAGCAATCAGCCCCAGCATTTT.

The J gene is TRBJ2-7, the V gene TRBV5-6, with D perhaps TRBD2 (7 bases). In germline, CDR1 is SGHDT, CDR2 YYEEEE. This CDR3 contains 15 residues. With 3 bases removed from V and 7 bases from J, the gap between germline ends came to 20 bases. The chain's CDR3 is CASSWKGLGDNEQYF. The CDR3 DNA is TGTGCCAGCAGCTGGAAAGGACTAGGGGACAATGAGCAGTACTTC. Variable domain in full (rest from reference TRBV5-6 and TRBJ2-7): DAGVTQSPTHLIKTRGQQVTLRCSPKSGHDTVSWYQQALGQGPQFIFQYYEEEERQRGNFPDRFSGHQFPNYSSELNVNALLLGDSALYLCASSWKGLGDNEQYFGPGTRLTVT.

The V call is TRBV9, the J call TRBJ2-7; TRBD2 agrees at 9 bases. The V gene's germline CDR1 is SGDLS and CDR2 YYNGEE. The CDR3 sequence is 15 residues long. V was pared by 4 bases and J by 3 bases, with 8 bases of the junction left unmatched. CDR3 amino acids: CASSTTGTSHYEQYF. For the CDR3, the DNA is TGTGCCAGCAGCACCACCGGGACTAGCCACTACGAGCAGTACTTC.

J is TRBJ2-5 and V is TRBV4-3; TRBD1 aligns across 8 bases. This CDR3 contains 15 residues. Trimming took 1 base from V and 4 from J; bases not matched to a gene: 5. Germline-derived CDR1 and CDR2 are LGHNA and YSLEER. In DNA form, the CDR3 reads TGCGCCAGCAGCCAAGCCAGGGGGCTGTTAGAGACCCAGTACTTC. Its translation: CASSQARGLLETQYF.

The V gene is TRBV29-1, the J gene TRBJ1-2; unclear D gene. Deletions cut 4 bases from V and 3 bases from J, with 12 bases between. Germline V gene data show CDR1 as SQVTM and CDR2 as ANQGSEA. The CDR3 totals 13 residues. The CDR3 coding sequence is TGCAGCGTTGCAGGCGGGTCGTACTATGGCTACACCTTC. Translating it yields CSVAGGSYYGYTF.

This clonotype was seen more than once but under ten times. J is TRBJ1-2 and V is TRBV4-3; 8 bases agree with TRBD1. The germline V gene has CDR1 LGHNA and CDR2 YSLEER. The CDR3 consists of 16 residues. V lost 0 bases, J lost 3 bases, and 6 bases stayed unmatched. CDR3 in DNA: TGCGCCAGCAGCCAAGATCCAGGGGGCGGGTACTATGGCTACACCTTC. Protein: CASSQDPGGGYYGYTF.

This clonotype occurred once. This chain uses TRBV2 with TRBJ2-1; D remains ambiguous. The V gene's germline CDR1 is SNHLY and CDR2 FYNNEI. V shed 6 bases and J shed 6 bases, with 6 bases lying between them. This CDR3 comprises 11 residues. CDR3 nucleotides: TGTGCCAGCAGGGTTAGCAATGAGCAGTTCTTC. It is translated as CASRVSNEQFF.

The rearrangement uses TRBV20-1 and TRBJ1-4; D gene ambiguous. In germline, CDR1 is DFQATT, CDR2 SNEGSKA (reference sequence). The CDR3 is made up of 14 amino acids. V was cut by 1 base and J by 4 bases, with 10 bases left in between. As DNA, the CDR3 is TGCAGTGCTAGAGGGACGGATCTTAATGAAAAACTGTTTTTT. Translating gives CSARGTDLNEKLFF.

This clonotype was found a few times. The CDR3 loop is CASSEYGTTNEQFF. The CDR3 nucleotides are TGTGCCAGCAGTGAATATGGGACTACCAATGAGCAGTTCTTC. The gene calls are TRBV25-1 and TRBJ2-1, with 7 bases matching TRBD2. This CDR3 comprises 14 residues. Germline CDR1 and CDR2: MGHDK and SYGVNS. Unmatched junction bases numbered 2, after V lost 0 bases and J lost 6 bases.

The chain joins TRBV9 to TRBJ2-1, with TRBD1 matching over 10 bases. The length of the CDR3 is 16 residues. V shed 3 bases and J 0 bases; nucleotides not matched to a gene: 3. Germline values: CDR1 SGDLS, CDR2 YYNGEE. The CDR3 here is CASSETGGISYNEQFF. The CDR3 coding sequence is TGTGCCAGCAGCGAGACAGGGGGCATCTCCTACAATGAGCAGTTCTTC.

The CDR3 protein is CASSLEGAGRDIQYF. In nucleotides, the CDR3 is TGTGCCAGCAGTTTAGAGGGGGCCGGTAGGGACATTCAGTACTTC. This sequence joins TRBV12-3 or TRBV12-4 and TRBJ2-4, with 7 bases lining up with TRBD1. Unmatched junction bases numbered 8, after V lost 1 base and J lost 8 bases. The CDR3 is 15 residues long.

The J gene is TRBJ2-3, the V gene TRBV7-9, with D perhaps matching TRBD2 (5 bases). CDR1 SEHNR and CDR2 FQNEAQ come from the germline V gene (reference sequence). V lost 3 bases and J lost 5, with 12 bases in between. This CDR3 is built from 14 residues. In nucleotides, the CDR3 is TGTGCCAGCAGCTTCGTCGTACTAGGAGATACGCAGTATTTT. Residues: CASSFVVLGDTQYF.

The V gene is TRBV7-8, the J gene TRBJ1-2, with D possibly TRBD1 on 5 matching bases. Trimming left V 0 bases short and J 4 bases short, with 15 bases between. Germline CDR1 and CDR2: SGHVS and FQNEAQ. This CDR3 spans 16 amino acids. This CDR3 is CASSLAYGGVGYGYTF. DNA for the CDR3: TGTGCCAGCAGCTTAGCGTATGGGGGTGTGGGCTATGGCTACACCTTC. The entire variable domain, with the rest obtained from reference TRBV7-8 and TRBJ1-2, is as follows: GAGVSQSPRYKVAKRGQDVALRCDPISGHVSLFWYQQALGQGPEFLTYFQNEAQLDKSGLPSDRFFAERPEGSVSTLKIQRTQQEDSAVYLCASSLAYGGVGYGYTFGSGTRLTVV.